A single sample gave rise to the 30 T cell receptor beta chains below, sequenced in a study of Graves' ophthalmopathy and Graves' hyperthyroidism (dated by TCRdb to 2016 to 2019). The reads were generated on an Illumina HiSeq 2000. For repertoire sequencing, the TCR beta CDR3 regions were amplified from RNA transcripts. A first-round RT-PCR used HTBI primers with the Qiagen OneStep RT-PCR kit, followed by a second-round multiplex PCR, size selection and purification. TCRdb redid the processing of the public reads, applying fastp at Q25 and MiXCR, and retained in-frame beta chains. A single entry per CDR3 protein holds the most common genes and DNA from its merged rows. Counted in this sample were over a million distinct CDR3 sequences; 35% to 40% of them appeared once. Around 10% of the sample comes from the top ten. Specimen: peripheral blood or thyroid tissue (not recorded which). All receptors derive from an adult man with Graves' hyperthyroidism.

There are many counts of this clonotype. The junction and the germline gene differ at one end; a read error may be behind it. The genes are TRBV5-1 and TRBJ2-7; the D gene is possibly TRBD1 (6 bases). In germline, CDR1 is SGHRS, CDR2 YFSETQ. This CDR3 is 13 amino acids long. CDR3 amino acids: CASSLGGQRERHF. CDR3 DNA sequence: TGCGCCAGCAGCTTGGGTGGACAGAGGGAGCGGCACTTC.

This clonotype was counted between two and nine times. The chain employs TRBV20-1 and TRBJ1-1, with 8 positions matching TRBD1. Germline values: CDR1 DFQATT, CDR2 SNEGSKA (reference sequence). With V trimmed by 6 bases and J by 4 bases, 13 bases remained unmatched. This CDR3 region has 15 residues. The CDR3 nucleotides read TGCAGTGCAACTCCAGGGACAGGTAGGGGCACTGAAGCTTTCTTT. This gives the protein CSATPGTGRGTEAFF.

CDR3 sequence reads: CSVESDMNTEAFF. DNA for the CDR3: TGCAGCGTAGAATCGGACATGAACACTGAAGCTTTCTTT. The chain links TRBV29-1 to TRBJ1-1; D possibly corresponds to TRBD1 (5 bases). The germline V gene has CDR1 SQVTM and CDR2 ANQGSEA. The germline V and J ends were trimmed by 6 bases and 0 bases, with 11 bases remaining between them. This CDR3 has 13 residues.

The chain combines TRBV2 with TRBJ2-7; 8 bases map to TRBD1. Germline lookup yields CDR1 SNHLY and CDR2 FYNNEI. The ends lost 6 bases at V and 9 bases at J; junction bases unmatched: 13. The CDR3 extends over 14 amino acids. The CDR3 region has the DNA TGTGCCAGCAGGCCCACAGGGGGTGAAACCGCGCAGTACTTC. It encodes CASRPTGGETAQYF.

This clonotype was picked up a small number of times. CDR3 DNA: TGTGCCAGCAACGACAGTTGGGAAAAACTGTTTTTT. Translated, it gives CASNDSWEKLFF. V usage is TRBV6-5 and J usage is TRBJ1-4; D perhaps matches TRBD1 (5 bases). V was cut by 7 bases and J by 8 bases, with 11 bases left in between. There are 12 residues in the CDR3. Germline V gene sequence: CDR1 MNHEY, CDR2 SVGAGI.

This clonotype was detected ten times or more. The CDR3 DNA is TGTGCCACCAGTGATTCAGACAGGCCGAACACCGGGGAGCTGTTTTTT. Its protein product is CATSDSDRPNTGELFF. This rearrangement joins TRBV24-1 to TRBJ2-2, with D perhaps matching TRBD1 (6 bases). The CDR3 runs 16 residues. The germline V gene has CDR1 KGHDR and CDR2 SFDVKD. Between the trimmed V and J ends, which lost 2 bases and 0 bases, there was a span of 9 bases.

This clonotype was seen ten or more times. The chain carries TRBV12-3 or TRBV12-4 and TRBJ1-2; the match to TRBD1 covers 7 bases. The CDR3 runs 14 residues. V lost 5 bases to trimming and J lost 4 bases; unmatched junction nucleotides: 7. Here the CDR3 DNA reads TGTGCCAGCAGTGCCCTTGCAGGGGGCTATGGCTACACCTTC. Residues: CASSALAGGYGYTF.

V gene TRBV12-3 or TRBV12-4 combines with J gene TRBJ1-5; 11 nucleotides align to TRBD1. V lost 5 bases and J lost 7; bases outside the gene matches: 10. The CDR3 covers 16 residues. Here the CDR3 reads CASSIGQGALKQPQHF. DNA for the CDR3: TGTGCCAGCAGTATAGGACAGGGGGCACTTAAGCAGCCCCAGCATTTT.

This chain joins TRBV5-6 and TRBJ1-1; the D gene is possibly TRBD1 (6 bases). Per germline, CDR1 SGHDT and CDR2 YYEEEE. The CDR3 extends over 17 amino acids. V dropped 5 bases and J dropped 6 bases, with 26 bases sitting between them. In DNA form, the CDR3 reads TGTGCCAGCAGATCCTGGGGGGGGGCGACTCGGAGGTCTGAAGCTTTCTTT. This gives the protein CASRSWGGATRRSEAFF.

This chain connects TRBV2 to TRBJ1-6; D is ambiguous. This CDR3 is built from 14 residues. Deletions cut 1 base from V and 8 bases from J, with 9 bases between. From germline, CDR1 is SNHLY and CDR2 FYNNEI. The CDR3 sequence: CASSEGTEDSPLHF. CDR3 nucleotide sequence: TGTGCCAGCAGTGAAGGGACGGAAGATTCACCCCTCCACTTT.

The chain uses TRBV6-5 and TRBJ2-7, with D perhaps assigned TRBD1 or TRBD2 (5 bases each). Germline CDR1 is MNHEY and CDR2 is SVGAGI. This CDR3 has 12 residues. The V gene lost 6 bases and the J gene lost 7 bases, with 13 bases spanning the gap. CDR3 sequence: CASRSGTWEQYF. The CDR3 bases are TGTGCCAGCAGATCCGGGACGTGGGAGCAGTACTTC.

The V gene is TRBV5-8, the J gene TRBJ1-2; D uncertain. Deletions cut 7 bases from V and 4 bases from J, with 20 bases between. Looked up from germline, CDR1 is SGHTS and CDR2 is YDEGEE. The CDR3 runs 15 residues. For the CDR3, the DNA is TGTGCCAGCTCACCCACGGGGAGCGGCCTCTATGGCTACACCTTC. It specifies CASSPTGSGLYGYTF.

The chain couples TRBV6-2 or TRBV6-3 to TRBJ1-1, with no clear D. V dropped 0 bases and J dropped 3 bases, with 14 bases sitting between them. Germline lookup yields CDR1 MNHEY and CDR2 SVGEGT. CDR3 size: 16 residues. The CDR3 loop reads CASSYSQHDGHTEAFF. The CDR3, as DNA: TGTGCCAGCAGTTACTCACAACACGATGGGCACACTGAAGCTTTCTTT.

In the case of this clonotype: A read error may explain this, as a much larger clone is one base away. The chain links TRBV12-3 or TRBV12-4 to TRBJ1-4; D perhaps matches TRBD1 (5 bases). Trimming pared 5 bases from V and 10 bases from J, leaving 20 bases between. The CDR3 runs 15 residues. CDR3 sequence reads: CASSPVSGVRGKLFF. The CDR3 DNA reads TGTGCCAGCAGTCCCGTATCTGGCGTGAGGGGAAAACTGTTTTTT.

This clonotype was seen a few times. The rearrangement links TRBV6-1 to TRBJ2-7, with 7 bases identical to TRBD1. V shed 7 bases, J shed 4 bases, and the junction held 7 bases outside the gene matches. The germline gives CDR1 MNHNS, CDR2 SASEGT. The CDR3 is 13 amino acids. This CDR3 reads CASMRGQQYEQYF. DNA of the CDR3: TGTGCCAGCATGAGGGGACAGCAATACGAGCAGTACTTC.

V is TRBV20-1 and J is TRBJ1-4; maybe TRBD1 (6 bases). V lost 0 bases and J lost 4, with 12 bases in between. CDR1 is DFQATT, CDR2 SNEGSKA, per germline (reference sequence). This CDR3 spans 15 amino acids. Here the CDR3 reads CSARDRGGLNEKLFF. CDR3 in DNA: TGCAGTGCTAGAGATAGGGGGGGACTTAATGAAAAACTGTTTTTT.

The CDR3 coding sequence is TGTGCCATCAGCATCCCGGTGCGATACGAGCAGTACTTC. This encodes CAISIPVRYEQYF. The chain employs TRBV10-3 and TRBJ2-7; D not resolved. CDR3 size: 13 residues. Trimming left V 6 bases short and J 4 bases short, with 13 bases between. Per the germline V gene, CDR1 is ENHRY and CDR2 is SYGVKD.

The chain has TRBV5-4 and TRBJ1-1, with D maybe TRBD1 (6 bases). The CDR3 consists of 13 residues. The V and J ends lost 5 bases and 6 bases respectively, with 14 bases between them. Germline CDR1 SGHNT, CDR2 YYREEE (reference sequence). In DNA form, the CDR3 reads TGTGCCAGCAGGATCGACAGGAAGTCTGAAGCTTTCTTT. This gives the protein CASRIDRKSEAFF.

The rearrangement links TRBV5-1 to TRBJ2-2; 8 bases agree with TRBD1. V dropped 2 bases and J dropped 9; count of bases not matched to a gene: 15. Germline-derived CDR1 and CDR2 are SGHRS and YFSETQ. CDR3 length: 17 amino acids. The chain's CDR3 is CASSLLRTGMILRELFF. As DNA, the CDR3 is TGCGCCAGCAGCTTACTCCGGACAGGGATGATTCTACGGGAGCTGTTTTTT. Complete variable domain (other parts from reference TRBV5-1 and TRBJ2-2): KAGVTQTPRYLIKTRGQQVTLSCSPISGHRSVSWYQQTPGQGLQFLFEYFSETQRNKGNFPGRFSGRQFSNSRSEMNVSTLELGDSALYLCASSLLRTGMILRELFFGEGSRLTVL.

In this sample, this clonotype turned up a few times. The V gene is TRBV15, the J gene TRBJ1-1; D is uncertain. This CDR3 is built from 16 residues. Germline values: CDR1 LNHNV, CDR2 YYDKDF (reference sequence). Trimming left V 3 bases short and J 0 bases short, with 14 bases between. Here the CDR3 reads CATSRDPIILNTEAFF. The DNA for the CDR3 is TGTGCCACCAGCAGGGATCCGATTATACTGAACACTGAAGCTTTCTTT.

The V and J genes are TRBV5-1 and TRBJ2-5, with no clear D. Trimming removed 4 bases at V and 4 bases at J, with 17 bases between. This CDR3 region has 15 residues. CDR1 and CDR2 (germline): SGHRS, YFSETQ. CDR3 coding DNA: TGCGCCAGCAGCCTGGGGTCCGCGTTAGGAGAGACCCAGTACTTC. Translating gives CASSLGSALGETQYF.

This clonotype turned up a few times. J is TRBJ2-2 and V is TRBV24-1, with D unresolved. The V gene's germline CDR1 is KGHDR and CDR2 SFDVKD. This CDR3 is 12 amino acids long. V was clipped by 9 bases and J by 3 bases, with 7 bases between them. CDR3: CATSEDTGELFF. DNA for the CDR3: TGTGCCACCTCAGAGGACACCGGGGAGCTGTTTTTT.

This clonotype was observed many times. The gene calls are TRBV7-2 and TRBJ2-7, with 7 bases matching TRBD2. This CDR3 is built from 16 residues. The V gene end was trimmed by 5 bases and the J gene end by 2 bases; junction bases not matched to a gene: 12. The germline gives CDR1 SGHTA, CDR2 FQGNSA. The CDR3 region is CASSPPEAGYPYEQYF. The CDR3 bases are TGTGCCAGCAGCCCTCCCGAAGCGGGATATCCCTACGAGCAGTACTTC.

This chain uses TRBV20-1 with TRBJ2-5, with TRBD2 as a possible D gene (6 bases). Germline-derived CDR1 and CDR2 are DFQATT and SNEGSKA (reference sequence). Trimming pared 2 bases from V and 5 bases from J, leaving 12 bases between. CDR3 length: 13 amino acids. Written as DNA, the CDR3 is TGCAGTGCTAGAAGGACTAACATTGAGACCCAGTACTTC. Translation: CSARRTNIETQYF.

The chain combines TRBV29-1 with TRBJ1-6; D remains ambiguous. Deletions cut 4 bases from V and 15 bases from J, with 19 bases between. The CDR3 is 13 residues long. Germline CDR1 SQVTM, CDR2 ANQGSEA. The CDR3 sequence: CSVGPGYGSNLHF. CDR3 bases: TGCAGCGTTGGACCGGGCTATGGGTCGAACCTCCACTTT.

This clonotype was recorded at least ten times. This sequence joins TRBV4-1 and TRBJ2-6; D remains ambiguous. This CDR3 spans 15 amino acids. Trimming removed 7 bases from V and 4 bases from J, with 14 bases in between. Per the germline V gene, CDR1 is MGHRA and CDR2 is YSYEKL. The CDR3 DNA reads as TGCGCCAGCATGAGTCAGGCTACAGGGGCCAACGTCCTGACTTTC. Translating gives CASMSQATGANVLTF.

This clonotype has a count of ten or more. CDR3 amino acids: CAIRGVETGAHEQYF. The CDR3 nucleotides are TGTGCCATCAGGGGGGTGGAGACAGGGGCTCACGAGCAGTACTTC. This chain links TRBV10-3 with TRBJ2-7, with TRBD1 matching over 8 bases. The CDR3 covers 15 residues. The V and J ends lost 6 bases and 5 bases, in that order; junction bases with no gene match: 12. CDR1 ENHRY and CDR2 SYGVKD come from the germline V gene.

With respect to this clonotype: This may be a read error: a much more frequent sequence differs by one nucleotide. J is TRBJ2-5 and V is TRBV19, with D maybe TRBD2 (6 bases). In germline, CDR1 is LNHDA, CDR2 SQIVND (reference sequence). The ends were cut back, 9 bases at V and 2 bases at J, with 16 bases in the middle. There are 14 residues in the CDR3. The CDR3 region is CASSYASGQETQYF. CDR3 in DNA: TGTGCCAGCAGTTACGCGAGCGGGCAAGAGACCCAGTACTTC.

This rearrangement joins TRBV10-3 to TRBJ2-1; the match to TRBD1 covers 7 bases. Looked up from germline, CDR1 is ENHRY and CDR2 is SYGVKD. With 5 bases clipped from V and 8 bases from J, the junction kept 9 bases outside the gene matches. This CDR3 has 14 amino acids. CDR3 DNA sequence: TGTGCCATCAGTCAAGACAGGGTACGCGATGAGCAGTTCTTC. Translation: CAISQDRVRDEQFF.

Turning to this clonotype: Given a much more abundant clone one base away, this may be a read error. The chain recombines TRBV9 with TRBJ1-2, with a tentative D call TRBD1 (5 bases). From germline, CDR1 is SGDLS and CDR2 YYNGEE. CDR3 length: 16 amino acids. The CDR3 region is CARSVDGGGSGRGYTF. CDR3 sequence (DNA): TGTGCCCGCAGCGTAGACGGGGGGGGGTCAGGACGTGGCTACACCTTC.